The 18 T cell receptor beta chains given below trace back to one sample, sequenced in a study of blood T cell repertoires in COVID-19. Repertoires were generated with immunoSEQ multiplex PCR, while TCRdb's copy carries only in-frame clones and drops some. The repertoire holds about 370,000 clones, 70% to 90% seen once, with 10% in the top ten. Sample: peripheral blood. All receptors derive from a woman in her 30s with COVID-19, enrolled during active disease.

The chain joins TRBV28 to TRBJ2-5, with 10 bases lining up with TRBD1. The CDR3 is 18 amino acids. Germline CDR1 and CDR2: MDHEN and SYDVKM. J gave up 2 bases and V 5 bases, and 14 bases lay outside the gene matches. The CDR3: CASSPGTGVKGSQETQYF. CDR3 nucleotide sequence: TGTGCCAGCAGTCCAGGGACAGGGGTAAAGGGATCGCAAGAGACCCAGTACTTC. Filled out from reference TRBV28 and TRBJ2-5, the complete variable domain reads DVKVTQSSRYLVKRTGEKVFLECVQDMDHENMFWYRQDPGLGLRLIYFSYDVKMKEKGDIPEGYSVSREKKERFSLILESASTNQTSMYLCASSPGTGVKGSQETQYFGPGTRLLVL.

The chain has TRBV3-1 (or the pseudogene TRBV3-2) and TRBJ2-2; 8 positions agree with TRBD1. This CDR3 spans 17 amino acids. Trimming took 1 base from V and 3 from J; bases not matched to a gene: 7. CDR1 LGHDT and CDR2 YNNKEL come from the germline V gene (reference sequence). DNA of the CDR3: TGTGCCAGCAGCCAAGTCCCGGACAGGGTCTACACCGGGGAGCTGTTTTTT. The encoded protein is CASSQVPDRVYTGELFF.

The chain is built from TRBV9 and TRBJ2-5; weak D call: TRBD2 (6 bases). V lost 2 bases and J lost 1, with 9 bases in between. This CDR3 spans 14 amino acids. Germline CDR1 SGDLS, CDR2 YYNGEE. CDR3 protein: CASSVTAGQETQYF. The CDR3 DNA follows: TGTGCCAGCAGCGTCACAGCGGGCCAAGAGACCCAGTACTTC.

The rearrangement joins TRBV5-1 to TRBJ2-1; D might be TRBD1 (5 bases). Trimming stripped 2 bases from V and 6 bases from J, with 6 bases between. CDR3 size: 12 residues. CDR1 SGHRS and CDR2 YFSETQ come from the germline V gene. This CDR3 is CASSFQGNEQFF. CDR3 DNA sequence: TGCGCCAGCAGCTTTCAGGGCAATGAGCAGTTCTTC.

This clone was seen only once. The rearrangement links TRBV11-2 to TRBJ2-5, with D tentatively TRBD2 (6 bases). The CDR3 is 15 residues long. Germline CDR1 is SGHAT and CDR2 is FQNNGV. Trimming took off 4 bases at V and 0 bases at J, with 12 bases between the two ends. The CDR3 coding sequence is TGTGCCAGCAGCTCACACGGGACTCACCAAGAGACCCAGTACTTC. This sequence encodes CASSSHGTHQETQYF. The full variable domain, with the rest looked up from reference TRBV11-2 and TRBJ2-5, is EAGVAQSPRYKIIEKRQSVAFWCNPISGHATLYWYQQILGQGPKLLIQFQNNGVVDDSQLPKDRFSAERLKGVDSTLKIQPAKLEDSAVYLCASSSHGTHQETQYFGPGTRLLVL.

A single count supports this clone. V is TRBV7-2 and J is TRBJ1-5, with 7 positions matching TRBD1. CDR3 length equals 16 residues. V shed 5 bases and J 0 bases; nucleotides not matched to a gene: 7. Germline V CDR1 and CDR2: SGHTA, FQGNSA. This CDR3 is CASSLWTGLSNQPQHF. Here the CDR3 DNA reads TGTGCCAGCAGCCTATGGACAGGACTTAGCAATCAGCCCCAGCATTTT.

Remarks on this clone: This same CDR3 is encoded by further DNA sequences in the sample. The V call is TRBV12-3 or TRBV12-4, the J call TRBJ2-7; 7 bases match TRBD1. V shed 4 bases, J shed 5 bases, and the junction held 2 bases outside the gene matches. The CDR3 is made up of 12 amino acids. Written as DNA, the CDR3 is TGTGCCAGCAGTTCCACAGGGGACGAGCAGTACTTC. This translates into CASSSTGDEQYF.

This clone is a singleton in its sample. This chain connects TRBV9 to TRBJ2-6; 7 bases match TRBD1. Germline CDR1 reads SGDLS; CDR2 reads YYNGEE. This CDR3 is 17 amino acids long. The trim removed 3 bases at V and 2 bases at J, leaving 8 bases unmatched. This chain's CDR3 is CASSAPTGWAGANVLTF. The CDR3 DNA reads as TGTGCCAGCAGCGCCCCGACAGGGTGGGCTGGGGCCAACGTCCTGACTTTC.

This sequence joins TRBV15 and TRBJ2-3; the D is unclear. Germline V gives CDR1 LNHNV, CDR2 YYDKDF (reference sequence). This CDR3 comprises 14 residues. V was cut by 4 bases and J by 0 bases, with 8 bases left in between. The CDR3 nucleotides read TGTGCCACCAGCACGACATCTAGCACAGATACGCAGTATTTT. Translating it yields CATSTTSSTDTQYF.

The J gene is TRBJ2-5, the V gene TRBV28; 9 bases line up with TRBD2. The CDR3 consists of 14 residues. With 7 bases clipped from V and 5 bases from J, the junction kept 8 bases outside the gene matches. Germline lookup yields CDR1 MDHEN and CDR2 SYDVKM. CDR3 loop: CASIEHSGSETQYF. The CDR3 DNA is TGTGCCAGCATAGAGCATAGCGGGAGTGAGACCCAGTACTTC.

V and J are TRBV24-1 and TRBJ2-3, with D perhaps matching TRBD2 (6 bases). This CDR3 is built from 16 residues. The germline CDR1 and CDR2 sequences are KGHDR and SFDVKD. V lost 4 bases to trimming and J lost 2 bases, with 15 bases between them. CDR3 sequence (DNA): TGTGCCACCAGTGACGAACGGGGGAGGATCACAGATACGCAGTATTTT. Translating it yields CATSDERGRITDTQYF.

The chain has TRBV9 and TRBJ2-1; TRBD2 matches at 13 bases. This CDR3 spans 17 amino acids. Germline V gives CDR1 SGDLS, CDR2 YYNGEE. After removal of 3 bases from V and 6 bases from J, the junction contained 9 bases not matched to a gene. CDR3 in amino acids: CASSAPLAGGPRNEQFF. In DNA, the CDR3 is TGTGCCAGCAGCGCCCCACTAGCGGGAGGGCCCCGCAATGAGCAGTTCTTC.

The chain recombines TRBV11-3 with TRBJ1-1; D may be TRBD1 (6 bases). The CDR3 has 13 residues. Trimming shortened V by 3 bases and J by 8 bases, and 13 bases separated the two germline ends. The germline V gene encodes CDR1 SGHNT and CDR2 YENEEA. The CDR3 DNA sequence: TGTGCCAGCAGCTTGAGCAGGGGCTCAGAAGCTTTCTTT. It codes for CASSLSRGSEAFF.

The chain has TRBV6-5 and TRBJ2-2; 9 positions match TRBD1. Germline CDR1 reads MNHEY; CDR2 reads SVGAGI. After removal of 7 bases from V and 5 bases from J, the junction contained 5 bases not matched to a gene. The CDR3 spans 14 residues. In DNA form, the CDR3 reads TGTGCCAGCACCCCGACAGGGGGAACCGGGGAGCTGTTTTTT. Protein sequence: CASTPTGGTGELFF.

V and J are TRBV18 and TRBJ2-7; D is perhaps TRBD1 (5 bases). Germline V gives CDR1 KGHSH, CDR2 LQKENI. V was pared by 0 bases and J by 2 bases, with 11 bases between. CDR3 length: 15 amino acids. CDR3 loop: CASSPPSLGAYEQYF. CDR3 nucleotide sequence: TGTGCCAGCTCACCACCGTCCCTAGGGGCCTACGAGCAGTACTTC.

The chain has TRBV6-2 or TRBV6-3 and TRBJ2-1; 7 bases match TRBD1. J lost 2 bases, V lost 6 bases, and 4 bases had no gene match. The CDR3 is 14 residues long. Germline CDR1 reads MNHEY; CDR2 reads SVGEGT. In DNA, the CDR3 is TGTGCCAGCAGCAGGGGGTTACCCTACAATGAGCAGTTCTTC. Translating gives CASSRGLPYNEQFF.

The chain couples TRBV25-1 to TRBJ2-5; TRBD1 aligns across 11 bases. CDR3 length: 15 residues. Germline assignment: CDR1 MGHDK and CDR2 SYGVNS. V was pared by 4 bases and J by 4 bases, with 5 bases of the junction left unmatched. The CDR3 coding sequence is TGTGCCAGCAGTGCCTCGGACAGGGGGCGAGAGACCCAGTACTTC. Its protein product is CASSASDRGRETQYF.

The rearrangement links TRBV28 to TRBJ1-3, with a weak D call TRBD1 (5 bases). Trimming removed 7 bases from V and 0 bases from J, with 19 bases in between. The CDR3 length is 17 residues. Germline CDR1 and CDR2: MDHEN and SYDVKM. The CDR3 spells CASKRFYRTSSGNTIYF. CDR3 DNA: TGTGCCAGCAAGAGATTTTACAGGACGAGCTCTGGAAACACCATATATTTT.